These 31 T cell receptor beta chains were all obtained from the same sample, sequenced in a study of T cell clonotyping in hematopoietic cell transplantation. Profiled with immunoSEQ multiplex PCR; TCRdb holds only in-frame clones, not every one. The repertoire holds 25,000 to 30,000 clones, with 85% to 95% as singletons. Time point specified: recipient sample about 28 days before transplant, after cytoreduction. The sample consisted of peripheral blood mononuclear cells, taken before stem cell transplant. All receptors derive from a man aged 45-60 years with acute myeloid leukemia. Some clones in this sample may be carry-over from other donors' samples.

The chain links TRBV2 to TRBJ2-4; possible D gene TRBD2, 6 bases. The V end was cut by 6 bases, the J end by 5 bases, with 14 bases between. CDR1 and CDR2 from the germline V gene are SNHLY and FYNNEI. The CDR3 extends over 14 amino acids. The CDR3 spells CASSAGPLQNIQYF. CDR3 DNA: TGTGCCAGCAGCGCGGGACCTCTCCAAAACATTCAGTACTTC.

This chain uses TRBV9 with TRBJ2-5; no reliable D call. Germline-derived CDR1 and CDR2 are SGDLS and YYNGEE. This CDR3 spans 13 amino acids. V lost 1 base, J lost 1 base, and 5 bases lay in between. The DNA of the CDR3 is TGTGCCAGCAGCGTAACGGTCCAAGAGACCCAGTACTTC. This translates into CASSVTVQETQYF.

The chain employs TRBV6-5 and TRBJ2-7; 8 bases map to TRBD1. V trimming: 2 bases; J trimming: 12 bases; junction bases outside the gene matches: 3. The length of the CDR3 is 11 residues. Looked up from germline, CDR1 is MNHEY and CDR2 is SVGAGI. The CDR3 bases are TGTGCCAGCAGTTACCGTACAGGGGGGTACTTC. Translated, it gives CASSYRTGGYF.

The V and J genes are TRBV10-3 and TRBJ2-5, with D hard to call. CDR3 size: 13 residues. V lost 3 bases and J lost 5, with 10 bases in between. The germline gives CDR1 ENHRY, CDR2 SYGVKD. CDR3 in amino acids: CAISDGQAETQYF. The CDR3 region has the DNA TGTGCCATCAGTGATGGGCAGGCGGAGACCCAGTACTTC.

The V call is TRBV15, the J call TRBJ1-2; 8 bases match TRBD1. Germline V gives CDR1 LNHNV, CDR2 YYDKDF (reference sequence). V shed 1 base, J shed 7 bases, and the junction held 5 bases outside the gene matches. The CDR3 consists of 14 residues. This chain's CDR3 is CATSRAAGGFGYTF. The CDR3 DNA follows: TGTGCCACCAGCAGAGCGGCAGGGGGCTTTGGCTACACCTTC.

The chain is built from TRBV19 and TRBJ2-7, with D maybe TRBD2 (7 bases). CDR3 length: 12 amino acids. Germline CDR1 reads LNHDA; CDR2 reads SQIVND (reference sequence). V dropped 3 bases and J dropped 5 bases, with 8 bases sitting between them. As DNA, the CDR3 is TGTGCCAGTAGTATCGGGGGGCACGAGCAGTACTTC. It is translated as CASSIGGHEQYF.

V usage is TRBV11-2 and J usage is TRBJ2-5; 7 nucleotides match TRBD1. There are 13 residues in the CDR3. CDR1 is SGHAT and CDR2 is FQNNGV in the germline V gene. V lost 3 bases to trimming and J lost 5 bases; unmatched junction nucleotides: 3. The CDR3 nucleotides read TGTGCCAGCAGCTTCCAACAGGGGGAGACCCAGTACTTC. Translation gives CASSFQQGETQYF.

J is TRBJ1-2 and V is TRBV7-6; TRBD1 matches 8 bases. J gave up 6 bases and V 1 base, and 4 bases lay outside the gene matches. The CDR3 loop spans 14 amino acids. Germline V gene data show CDR1 as SGHVS and CDR2 as FNYEAQ. The CDR3 loop is CASSLGTGKNGYTF. In DNA, the CDR3 is TGTGCCAGCAGCTTAGGGACAGGGAAAAATGGCTACACCTTC.

The chain is built from TRBV21-1 and TRBJ2-7; the table's D gene call, TRBD1, was not cross checked with the DNA. TRBV21-1 is noted as a pseudogene. The CDR3 totals 13 residues. The CDR3 loop reads CASPEMGPYEQYF. DNA of the CDR3: TGTGCCAGCCCTGAGATGGGCCCATACGAGCAGTACTTC.

J is TRBJ2-5 and V is TRBV7-2, with TRBD2 identical over 11 bases. Germline-derived CDR1 and CDR2 are SGHTA and FQGNSA. The CDR3 runs 16 residues. V lost 2 bases to trimming and J lost 5 bases; unmatched junction nucleotides: 7. The CDR3 DNA is TGTGCCAGCAGCTTACAACTAGCGGGAGACGGGGAGACCCAGTACTTC. Its protein product is CASSLQLAGDGETQYF.

This clone has a single count. The V call is TRBV5-1, the J call TRBJ2-5; D tentatively fits TRBD1 or TRBD2 (6 bases each). V was trimmed by 3 bases and J by 4 bases, leaving 13 bases between them. Germline CDR1 and CDR2: SGHRS and YFSETQ. The length of the CDR3 is 14 residues. CDR3 residues: CASSWGAFGETQYF. CDR3 bases: TGCGCCAGCAGCTGGGGGGCCTTCGGAGAGACCCAGTACTTC.

The sample holds one count of this clone. V is TRBV2 and J is TRBJ1-4; the D gene is possibly TRBD1 (5 bases). V gave up 6 bases and J gave up 5 bases, with 16 bases separating them. The CDR3 contains 15 residues. Germline-derived CDR1 and CDR2 are SNHLY and FYNNEI. CDR3 DNA: TGTGCCAGCAGACCCCCGGGACGGAAAAATGAAAAACTGTTTTTT. It translates to CASRPPGRKNEKLFF.

The CDR3 is CASSLYRINEQFF. The CDR3 nucleotides are TGTGCCAGCAGCTTATACAGGATCAATGAGCAGTTCTTC. The gene calls are TRBV7-2 and TRBJ2-1, with TRBD1 as a possible D gene (5 bases). The CDR3 is 13 amino acids. V lost 2 bases, J lost 6 bases, and 8 bases lay in between. The germline gives CDR1 SGHTA, CDR2 FQGNSA.

This chain uses TRBV2 with TRBJ2-7, with a weak D call TRBD1 (6 bases). V gave up 5 bases and J gave up 9 bases, with 20 bases separating them. The CDR3 loop spans 14 amino acids. Germline CDR1 and CDR2: SNHLY and FYNNEI. The CDR3: CASSQRGGGSRQYF. The CDR3 nucleotides are TGTGCCAGCAGTCAGAGGGGTGGGGGCAGTCGGCAGTACTTC.

The chain employs TRBV27 and TRBJ2-1; D uncertain. The V and J ends lost 5 bases and 9 bases respectively, with 17 bases between them. This CDR3 spans 14 amino acids. CDR1 and CDR2 from the germline V gene are MNHEY and SMNVEV (reference sequence). The CDR3: CASSPYDPTGEQFF. CDR3 coding DNA: TGTGCCAGCAGTCCCTATGACCCCACCGGTGAGCAGTTCTTC.

The V and J genes are TRBV7-2 and TRBJ1-1; D unclear. The germline gives CDR1 SGHTA, CDR2 FQGNSA. The CDR3 extends over 13 amino acids. V shed 3 bases and J shed 3 bases, with 8 bases lying between them. CDR3 sequence (DNA): TGTGCCAGCAGCTTTAACGGTCACACTGAAGCTTTCTTT. This translates into CASSFNGHTEAFF.

This chain links TRBV7-6 with TRBJ2-5; D unclear. V shed 5 bases and J shed 5 bases, with 9 bases lying between them. CDR1 SGHVS and CDR2 FNYEAQ come from the germline V gene. This CDR3 has 12 residues. The CDR3 is CASSRPAETQYF. CDR3 in DNA: TGTGCCAGCAGCCGACCAGCGGAGACCCAGTACTTC.

This chain uses TRBV4-1 with TRBJ2-7; 11 nucleotides agree with TRBD2. CDR1 is MGHRA and CDR2 is YSYEKL in the germline V gene. The junction had 13 bases not matched to a gene; V was cut back by 2 bases and J by 4 bases. This CDR3 has 18 residues. Here the CDR3 DNA reads TGCGCCAGCAGCCAAACCTTAGCGGGAGGGCTTTTTATGTACGAGCAGTACTTC. Translation gives CASSQTLAGGLFMYEQYF.

The chain uses TRBV6-1 and TRBJ1-4; D call uncertain. The CDR3 extends over 13 amino acids. Deletions cut 5 bases from V and 3 bases from J, with 7 bases between. In germline, CDR1 is MNHNS, CDR2 SASEGT. Written as DNA, the CDR3 is TGTGCCAGCAGTTGGCTGCCTAATGAAAAACTGTTTTTT. It yields the protein CASSWLPNEKLFF.

The chain recombines TRBV14 with TRBJ2-5; no definite D call. The germline gives CDR1 SGHDN, CDR2 FVKESK. V gave up 6 bases and J gave up 7 bases, with 12 bases separating them. This CDR3 spans 12 amino acids. CDR3 residues: CASSPSPTTQYF. The CDR3, as DNA: TGTGCCAGCAGTCCCTCGCCCACGACCCAGTACTTC.

Points on this clone: This CDR3 is also generated by other DNA sequences in the sample. V usage is TRBV7-6 and J usage is TRBJ2-1; 9 positions match TRBD2. J lost 8 bases, V lost 1 base, and 9 bases had no gene match. The CDR3 has 16 amino acids. Germline loops: CDR1 SGHVS, CDR2 FNYEAQ. The CDR3 sequence is CASSLGGGRALDEQFF. CDR3 DNA sequence: TGTGCCAGCAGCTTAGGGGGCGGGAGGGCCCTCGATGAGCAGTTCTTC.

The chain recombines TRBV4-1 with TRBJ1-4; tentative D call: TRBD1 (5 bases). The V gene's germline CDR1 is MGHRA and CDR2 YSYEKL. The V end lost 1 base, the J end lost 3 bases, and 12 bases lay between the germline ends. The CDR3 consists of 16 residues. This CDR3 reads CASSQAFRAANEKLFF. The DNA for the CDR3 is TGCGCCAGCAGCCAAGCGTTCAGGGCGGCTAATGAAAAACTGTTTTTT.

This CDR3 reads CASSPTGSTEAFF. CDR3 DNA: TGTGCCAGCAGCCCGACAGGGAGTACTGAAGCTTTCTTT. V is TRBV7-9 and J is TRBJ1-1, with 7 bases fitting TRBD1. This CDR3 has 13 residues. Unmatched junction bases numbered 5, after V lost 5 bases and J lost 5 bases. Per the germline V gene, CDR1 is SEHNR and CDR2 is FQNEAQ (reference sequence). Full variable domain (missing parts from reference TRBV7-9 and TRBJ1-1): DTGVSQNPRHKITKRGQNVTFRCDPISEHNRLYWYRQTLGQGPEFLTYFQNEAQLEKSRLLSDRFSAERPKGSFSTLEIQRTEQGDSAMYLCASSPTGSTEAFFGQGTRLTVV.

The CDR3 sequence is CASSLNRIVEKLFF. The CDR3 coding sequence is TGTGCCAGCAGCTTGAACAGGATAGTTGAAAAACTGTTTTTT. The chain couples TRBV5-6 to TRBJ1-4, with TRBD1 as a possible D gene (5 bases). With 1 base removed from V and 7 bases from J, the gap between germline ends came to 11 bases. CDR3 length: 14 residues. CDR1 and CDR2 from the germline V gene are SGHDT and YYEEEE.

V and J are TRBV28 and TRBJ1-6; 8 bases agree with TRBD1. V trimming: 2 bases; J trimming: 10 bases; junction bases outside the gene matches: 4. The CDR3 consists of 14 residues. CDR1 and CDR2 from the germline V gene are MDHEN and SYDVKM. The CDR3 sequence: CASSLGTGISPLHF. The CDR3 DNA follows: TGTGCCAGCAGTTTAGGGACAGGAATCTCACCCCTCCACTTT.

The chain couples TRBV7-2 to TRBJ2-7; 7 bases agree with TRBD1. Germline V gives CDR1 SGHTA, CDR2 FQGNSA. This CDR3 comprises 15 residues. J was trimmed by 3 bases and V by 4 bases; bases with no gene match: 9. CDR3 region: CASSSSPTGYYEQYF. CDR3 coding DNA: TGTGCCAGCAGCTCCTCCCCGACAGGGTACTACGAGCAGTACTTC.

The V call is TRBV19, the J call TRBJ1-1, with 7 bases fitting TRBD1. V lost 6 bases and J lost 1; bases outside the gene matches: 2. This CDR3 comprises 13 residues. In germline, CDR1 is LNHDA, CDR2 SQIVND (reference sequence). CDR3 coding DNA: TGTGCCAGTAGCGGGACAGCGAACACTGAAGCTTTCTTT. It encodes CASSGTANTEAFF.

The chain recombines TRBV9 with TRBJ2-5; tentative D call: TRBD2 (5 bases). Germline CDR1 SGDLS, CDR2 YYNGEE. This CDR3 region has 13 residues. V dropped 3 bases and J dropped 4 bases, with 10 bases sitting between them. CDR3 coding DNA: TGTGCCAGCAGCGGAGCGGCGGGAGAGACCCAGTACTTC. Its translation: CASSGAAGETQYF.

V and J are TRBV5-4 and TRBJ1-2; 9 nucleotides line up with TRBD1. CDR3 length equals 15 residues. V dropped 1 base and J dropped 8; count of bases not matched to a gene: 9. In germline, CDR1 is SGHNT, CDR2 YYREEE (reference sequence). The CDR3, as DNA: TGTGCCAGCAGCTTGCGCGGACAGGGGAAGTGGGGCTACACCTTC. This codes for CASSLRGQGKWGYTF.

The V and J genes are TRBV11-2 and TRBJ2-1, with D unresolved. The CDR3 contains 14 residues. Trimming took off 3 bases at V and 5 bases at J, with 11 bases between the two ends. CDR1 and CDR2 from the germline V gene are SGHAT and FQNNGV. The CDR3: CASSFKSTNNEQFF. CDR3 bases: TGTGCCAGCAGCTTCAAAAGCACAAACAATGAGCAGTTCTTC.

V is TRBV7-8 and J is TRBJ1-5, with 7 bases aligning to TRBD1. Trimming removed 5 bases from V and 1 base from J; junction bases left unmatched: 8. Germline values: CDR1 SGHVS, CDR2 FQNEAQ. The CDR3 is 16 amino acids. The CDR3: CASSVDRTKSNQPQHF. CDR3 nucleotides: TGTGCCAGCAGCGTGGACAGGACAAAAAGCAATCAGCCCCAGCATTTT. Based on the CDR3 plus reference TRBV7-8 and TRBJ1-5, the full variable domain is GAGVSQSPRYKVAKRGQDVALRCDPISGHVSLFWYQQALGQGPEFLTYFQNEAQLDKSGLPSDRFFAERPEGSVSTLKIQRTQQEDSAVYLCASSVDRTKSNQPQHFGDGTRLSIL.